This entry is about one T cell receptor (beta chain). What it binds is not known. The germline CDR1 and CDR2 sequences are LNHNV and YYDKDF (reference sequence). V was shortened by 1 base and J by 5 bases, with 12 bases between the two germline ends. This CDR3 contains 15 residues. This sample is part of a study of cytomegalovirus exposure and HLA in healthy donors. Overall study findings and caveats: Association of approximately 18,000 TCR beta sequences with HLA alleles was found at 0.05 false discovery rate in a later analysis.

Primers for the PCR totalled 60 Vbeta and 13 Jbeta. In the source study's methods: Around 10 million shared chains were among around 80 million unique TCR beta chains counted in a later analysis. TCRdb's table, derived via immunoSEQ multiplex PCR, lists solely in-frame clones and lacks some. V and J calls plus clone size are reproduced from that table; the DNA served to infer D and trimming. The sample has 140,000 or so clones, about 80% seen once. The TCR originated in a man aged 40-55 years in good health and CMV-seronegative. The source material was PBMCs. The gene calls are TRBV15 and TRBJ2-1, with D tentatively TRBD1 (6 bases). CDR3 coding DNA: TGTGCCACCAGCAGAGCCCAGGGGCCAAACAATGAGCAGTTCTTC. This codes for CATSRAQGPNNEQFF. Filled out from reference TRBV15 and TRBJ2-1, the complete variable domain reads DAMVIQNPRYQVTQFGKPVTLSCSQTLNHNVMYWYQQKSSQAPKLLFHYYDKDFNNEADTPDNFQSRRPNTSFCFLDIRSPGLGDTAMYLCATSRAQGPNNEQFFGPGTRLTVL.